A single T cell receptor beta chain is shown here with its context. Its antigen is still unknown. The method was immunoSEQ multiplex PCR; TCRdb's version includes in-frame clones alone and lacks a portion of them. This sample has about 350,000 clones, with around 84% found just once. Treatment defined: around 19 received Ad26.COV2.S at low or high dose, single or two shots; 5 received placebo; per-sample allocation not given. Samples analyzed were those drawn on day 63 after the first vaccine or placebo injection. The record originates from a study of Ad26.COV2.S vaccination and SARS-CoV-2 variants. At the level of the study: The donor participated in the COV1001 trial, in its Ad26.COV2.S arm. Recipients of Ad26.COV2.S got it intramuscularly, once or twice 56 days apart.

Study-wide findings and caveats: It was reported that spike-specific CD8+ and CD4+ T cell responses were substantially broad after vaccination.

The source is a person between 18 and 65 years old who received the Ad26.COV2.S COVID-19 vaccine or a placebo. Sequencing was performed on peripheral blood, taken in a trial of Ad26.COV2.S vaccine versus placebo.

CDR3 nucleotides: TGCGCCAGCAGCCAGAGGGCCGTTGCTTCCGGGGAGCTGTTTTTT. It encodes CASSQRAVASGELFF. The V gene is TRBV4-3, the J gene TRBJ2-2; TRBD2 is a possible D gene (5 bases). Germline values: CDR1 LGHNA, CDR2 YSLEER. V was trimmed by 3 bases and J by 6 bases, leaving 14 bases between them. CDR3 length: 15 amino acids.